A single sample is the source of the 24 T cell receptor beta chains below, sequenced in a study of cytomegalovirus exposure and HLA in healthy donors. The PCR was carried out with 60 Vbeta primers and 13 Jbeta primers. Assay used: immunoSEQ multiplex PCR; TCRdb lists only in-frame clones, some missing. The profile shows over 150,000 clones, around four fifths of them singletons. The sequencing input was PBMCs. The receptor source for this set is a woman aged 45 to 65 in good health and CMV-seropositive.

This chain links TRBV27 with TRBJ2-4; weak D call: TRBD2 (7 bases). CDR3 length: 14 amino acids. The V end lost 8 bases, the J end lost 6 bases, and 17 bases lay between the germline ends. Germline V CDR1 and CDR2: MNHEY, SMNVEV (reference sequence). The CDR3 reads CASGRGGVGNIQYF. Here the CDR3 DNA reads TGTGCCAGCGGGAGGGGGGGGGTGGGAAACATTCAGTACTTC.

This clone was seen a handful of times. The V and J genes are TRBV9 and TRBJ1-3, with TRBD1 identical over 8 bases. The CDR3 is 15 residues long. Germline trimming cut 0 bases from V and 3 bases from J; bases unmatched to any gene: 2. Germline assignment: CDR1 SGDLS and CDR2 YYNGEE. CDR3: CASSVGTGYGNTIYF. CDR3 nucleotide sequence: TGTGCCAGCAGCGTAGGGACAGGGTATGGAAACACCATATATTTT.

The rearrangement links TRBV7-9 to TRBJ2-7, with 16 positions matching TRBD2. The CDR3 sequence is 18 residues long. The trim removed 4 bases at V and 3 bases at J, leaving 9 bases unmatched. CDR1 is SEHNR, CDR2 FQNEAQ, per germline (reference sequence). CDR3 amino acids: CASSYGTSGGAFSYEQYF. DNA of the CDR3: TGTGCCAGCAGCTATGGGACTAGCGGGGGGGCCTTCAGCTACGAGCAGTACTTC. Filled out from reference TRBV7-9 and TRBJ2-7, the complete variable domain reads DTGVSQNPRHKITKRGQNVTFRCDPISEHNRLYWYRQTLGQGPEFLTYFQNEAQLEKSRLLSDRFSAERPKGSFSTLEIQRTEQGDSAMYLCASSYGTSGGAFSYEQYFGPGTRLTVT.

The CDR3 sequence: CATLGGLVYNEQFF. The CDR3 nucleotides are TGTGCCACCCTAGGGGGACTAGTCTACAATGAGCAGTTCTTC. This chain joins TRBV2 and TRBJ2-1; 8 positions agree with TRBD2. V was pared by 10 bases and J by 3 bases, with 8 bases of the junction left unmatched. Germline-derived CDR1 and CDR2 are SNHLY and FYNNEI. CDR3 length: 14 amino acids.

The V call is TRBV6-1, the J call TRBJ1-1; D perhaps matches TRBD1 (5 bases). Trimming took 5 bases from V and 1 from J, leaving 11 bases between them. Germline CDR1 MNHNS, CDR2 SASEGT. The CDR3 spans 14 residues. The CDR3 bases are TGTGCCAGCAGTCTACTCGGGGGGAACACTGAAGCTTTCTTT. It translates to CASSLLGGNTEAFF.

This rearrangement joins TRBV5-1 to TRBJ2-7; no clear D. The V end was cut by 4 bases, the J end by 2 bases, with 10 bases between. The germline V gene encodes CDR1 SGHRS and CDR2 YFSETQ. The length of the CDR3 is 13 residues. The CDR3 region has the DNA TGCGCCAGCAGCCTAGGAGATGCCTACGAGCAGTACTTC. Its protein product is CASSLGDAYEQYF.

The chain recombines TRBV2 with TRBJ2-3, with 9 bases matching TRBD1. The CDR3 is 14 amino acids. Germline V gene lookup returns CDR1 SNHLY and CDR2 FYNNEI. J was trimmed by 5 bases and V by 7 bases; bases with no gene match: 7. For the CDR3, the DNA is TGTGCCAGCACCCGGGACAGGGCGGGAGATACGCAGTATTTT. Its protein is CASTRDRAGDTQYF.

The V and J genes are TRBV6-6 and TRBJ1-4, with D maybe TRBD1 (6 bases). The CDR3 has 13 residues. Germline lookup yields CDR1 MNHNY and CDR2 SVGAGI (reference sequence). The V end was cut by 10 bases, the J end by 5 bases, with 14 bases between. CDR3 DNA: TGTGCCATCAGGGACAACGCGAATGAAAAACTGTTTTTT. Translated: CAIRDNANEKLFF.

The CDR3 loop is CASSGSGLSGETQYF. CDR3 sequence (DNA): TGTGCCAGCAGTGGCTCAGGGTTATCGGGAGAGACCCAGTACTTC. The chain couples TRBV6-1 to TRBJ2-5, with D possibly matching TRBD1 (5 bases). The CDR3 contains 15 residues. Germline V gene sequence: CDR1 MNHNS, CDR2 SASEGT. V was trimmed by 4 bases and J by 4 bases, leaving 16 bases between them.

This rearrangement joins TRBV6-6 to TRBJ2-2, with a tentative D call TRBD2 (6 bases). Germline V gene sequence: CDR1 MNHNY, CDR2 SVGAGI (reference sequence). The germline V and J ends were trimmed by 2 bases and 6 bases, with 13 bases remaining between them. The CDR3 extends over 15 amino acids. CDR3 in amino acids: CASSYRSSEAGELFF. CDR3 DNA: TGTGCCAGCAGTTACAGGTCTAGCGAGGCCGGGGAGCTGTTTTTT.

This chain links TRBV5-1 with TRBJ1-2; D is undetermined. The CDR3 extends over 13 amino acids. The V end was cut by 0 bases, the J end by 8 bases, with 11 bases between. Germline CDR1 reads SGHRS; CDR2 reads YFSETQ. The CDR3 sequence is CASSLGRGGGYTF. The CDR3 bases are TGCGCCAGCAGCTTGGGACGGGGAGGCGGCTACACCTTC.

The CDR3 is CASSLVTSGGDNEQFF. The CDR3 nucleotides read TGTGCCAGCAGTTTAGTAACTAGCGGGGGGGACAATGAGCAGTTCTTC. J is TRBJ2-1 and V is TRBV27, with TRBD2 matching over 13 bases. The CDR3 sequence is 16 residues long. V shed 2 bases and J 5 bases; nucleotides not matched to a gene: 3. CDR1 is MNHEY and CDR2 is SMNVEV in the germline V gene (reference sequence).

The CDR3 DNA is TGTGCCTGGAGTGTTATAGATACGCAGTATTTT. Its translation: CAWSVIDTQYF. The genes are TRBV30 and TRBJ2-3; no definite D call. The CDR3 sequence is 11 residues long. The germline V gene has CDR1 GTSNPN and CDR2 SVGIG (reference sequence). Trimming took off 0 bases at V and 5 bases at J, with 3 bases between the two ends.

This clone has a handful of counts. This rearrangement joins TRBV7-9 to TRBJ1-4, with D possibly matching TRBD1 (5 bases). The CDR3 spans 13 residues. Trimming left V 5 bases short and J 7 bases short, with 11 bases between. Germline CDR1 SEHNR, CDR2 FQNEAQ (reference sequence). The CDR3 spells CASSAGAREKLFF. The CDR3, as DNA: TGTGCCAGCAGCGCTGGGGCTCGTGAAAAACTGTTTTTT. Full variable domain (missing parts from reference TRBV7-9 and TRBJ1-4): DTGVSQNPRHKITKRGQNVTFRCDPISEHNRLYWYRQTLGQGPEFLTYFQNEAQLEKSRLLSDRFSAERPKGSFSTLEIQRTEQGDSAMYLCASSAGAREKLFFGSGTQLSVL.

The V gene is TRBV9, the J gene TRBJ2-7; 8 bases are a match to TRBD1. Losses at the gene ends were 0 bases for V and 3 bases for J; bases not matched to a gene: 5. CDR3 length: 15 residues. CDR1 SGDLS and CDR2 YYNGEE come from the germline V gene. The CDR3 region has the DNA TGTGCCAGCAGCGTAGGGGGACAGGCTGTCTACGAGCAGTACTTC. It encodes CASSVGGQAVYEQYF.

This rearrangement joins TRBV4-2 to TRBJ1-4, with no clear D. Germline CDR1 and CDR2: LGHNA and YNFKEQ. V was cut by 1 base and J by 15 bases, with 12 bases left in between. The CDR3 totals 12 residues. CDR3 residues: CASSQVSREVFF. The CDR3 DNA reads TGTGCCAGCAGCCAAGTTTCCAGAGAGGTGTTTTTT.

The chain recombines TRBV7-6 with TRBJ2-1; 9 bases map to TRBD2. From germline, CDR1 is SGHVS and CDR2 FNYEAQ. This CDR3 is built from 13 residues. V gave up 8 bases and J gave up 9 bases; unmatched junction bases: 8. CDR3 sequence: CASFAGGPGEQFF. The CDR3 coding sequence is TGTGCCAGCTTTGCGGGGGGGCCCGGTGAGCAGTTCTTC. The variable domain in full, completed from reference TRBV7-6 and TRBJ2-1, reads GAGVSQSPRYKVTKRGQDVALRCDPISGHVSLYWYRQALGQGPEFLTYFNYEAQQDKSGLPNDRFSAERPEGSISTLTIQRTEQRDSAMYRCASFAGGPGEQFFGPGTRLTVL.

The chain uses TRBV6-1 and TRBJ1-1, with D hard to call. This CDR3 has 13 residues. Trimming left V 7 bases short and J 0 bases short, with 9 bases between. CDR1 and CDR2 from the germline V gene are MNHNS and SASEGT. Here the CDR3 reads CASTPAVNTEAFF. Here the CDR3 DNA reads TGTGCCAGCACCCCCGCGGTGAACACTGAAGCTTTCTTT.

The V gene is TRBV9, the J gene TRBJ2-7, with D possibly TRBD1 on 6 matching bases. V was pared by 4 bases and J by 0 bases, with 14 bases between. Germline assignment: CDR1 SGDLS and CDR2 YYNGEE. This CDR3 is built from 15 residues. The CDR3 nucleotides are TGTGCCAGCAGCTTGGGACACGGAAGCTCCTACGAGCAGTACTTC. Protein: CASSLGHGSSYEQYF.

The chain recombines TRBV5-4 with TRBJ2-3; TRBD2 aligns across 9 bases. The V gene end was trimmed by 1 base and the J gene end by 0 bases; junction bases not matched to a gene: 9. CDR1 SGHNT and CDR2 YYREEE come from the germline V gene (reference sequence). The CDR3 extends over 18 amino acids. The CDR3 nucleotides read TGTGCCAGCAGCTTGCTTAGCGGGAGCGAATTTAGCACAGATACGCAGTATTTT. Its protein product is CASSLLSGSEFSTDTQYF. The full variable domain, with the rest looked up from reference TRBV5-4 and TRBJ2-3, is ETGVTQSPTHLIKTRGQQVTLRCSSQSGHNTVSWYQQALGQGPQFIFQYYREEENGRGNFPPRFSGLQFPNYSSELNVNALELDDSALYLCASSLLSGSEFSTDTQYFGPGTRLTVL.

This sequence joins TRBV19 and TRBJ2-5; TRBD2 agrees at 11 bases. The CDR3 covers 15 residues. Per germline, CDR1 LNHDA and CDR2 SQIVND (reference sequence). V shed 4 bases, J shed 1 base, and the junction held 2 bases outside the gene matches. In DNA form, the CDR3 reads TGTGCCAGTAGTAGGGGACTAGCGGTCCAAGAGACCCAGTACTTC. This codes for CASSRGLAVQETQYF.

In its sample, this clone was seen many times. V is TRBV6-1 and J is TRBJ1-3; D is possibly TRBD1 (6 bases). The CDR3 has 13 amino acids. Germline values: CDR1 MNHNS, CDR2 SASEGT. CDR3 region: CPCGGNSGNTIYF. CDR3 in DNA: TGTCCTTGCGGGGGCAACTCTGGAAACACCATATATTTT.

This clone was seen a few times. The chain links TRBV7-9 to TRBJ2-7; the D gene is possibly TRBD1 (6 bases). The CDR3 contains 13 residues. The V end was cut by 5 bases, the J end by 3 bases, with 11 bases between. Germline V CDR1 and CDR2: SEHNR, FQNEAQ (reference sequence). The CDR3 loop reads CASSAGDRYEQYF. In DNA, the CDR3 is TGTGCCAGCAGCGCAGGGGATCGCTACGAGCAGTACTTC.

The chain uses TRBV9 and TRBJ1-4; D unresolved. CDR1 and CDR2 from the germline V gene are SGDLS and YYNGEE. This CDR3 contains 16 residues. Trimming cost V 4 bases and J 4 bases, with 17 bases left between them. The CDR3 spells CASSPGIGRVNEKLFF. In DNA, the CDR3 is TGTGCCAGCAGCCCGGGGATCGGGAGGGTTAATGAAAAACTGTTTTTT.